Listed here is a single T cell receptor beta chain. Its antigen is unidentified. Time point noted: baseline pretreatment blood. As for treatment: 15 Gy SBRT to primary tumor, nephrectomy 4 weeks later. This entry belongs to a study of radiation and T cells in renal cell carcinoma. Study-wide points: Without pretreatment biopsies, baseline tumor clonotype presence was undetermined.

Sequenced by immunoSEQ multiplex PCR; TCRdb stores in-frame clones only, minus some. The data contain nearly 50,000 clones, around 83% of them singletons. Germline CDR1 MNHNS, CDR2 SASEGT. The CDR3 length is 14 residues. Deletions cut 5 bases from V and 5 bases from J, with 16 bases between. This chain joins TRBV6-1 and TRBJ2-7; D ambiguous. The clonotype originates from a woman between 70 and 85 years old with renal cell carcinoma. The input for sequencing was blood, taken from a patient whose treatment included radiotherapy and nephrectomy. CDR3 region: CASSPKAPTDEQYF. The CDR3 DNA reads TGTGCCAGCAGTCCTAAGGCCCCCACAGACGAGCAGTACTTC.